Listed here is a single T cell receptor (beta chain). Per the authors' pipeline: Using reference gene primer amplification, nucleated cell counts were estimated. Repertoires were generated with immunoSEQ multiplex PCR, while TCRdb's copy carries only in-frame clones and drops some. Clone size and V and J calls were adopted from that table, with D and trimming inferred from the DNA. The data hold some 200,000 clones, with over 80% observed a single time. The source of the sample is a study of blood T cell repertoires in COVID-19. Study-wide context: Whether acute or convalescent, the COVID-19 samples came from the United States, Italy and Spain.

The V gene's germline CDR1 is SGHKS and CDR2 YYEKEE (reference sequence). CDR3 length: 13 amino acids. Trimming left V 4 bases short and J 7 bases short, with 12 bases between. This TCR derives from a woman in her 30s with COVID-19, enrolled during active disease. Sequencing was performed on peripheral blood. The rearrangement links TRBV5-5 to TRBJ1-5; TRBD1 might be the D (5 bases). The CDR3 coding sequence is TGTGCCAGCAGCCAAGGGACTCGGCAGCCCCAGCATTTT. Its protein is CASSQGTRQPQHF.